The T cell receptor (beta chain) under discussion was sequenced for a study of shared clonotypes between healthy human individuals. Per the original methods: Filtering was not the same, since immunoSEQ gave junction-only sequences without quality scores. Sequencing was performed with immunoSEQ multiplex PCR; in TCRdb, only in-frame clones are kept and a portion is missing. The V and J calls and the clone size are those of that table, but D and trimming were determined from the DNA. This table holds some 500,000 clones, roughly 95% found once. As regards this clone: Its specificity is unknown.

V shed 2 bases, J shed 2 bases, and the junction held 9 bases outside the gene matches. CDR3 size: 17 residues. Germline CDR1 is SGHAT and CDR2 is FQDESV (reference sequence). Study-wide results and limits: The rarefaction results pointed to incomplete sorted-subset sequencing despite large depth. What naive subsets generally showed was a larger estimated richness than memory subsets showed.

The sample taken for sequencing was naive CD4+ T cells sorted from blood. As to subset: CD45RA+ positively selected. This chain uses TRBV11-1 with TRBJ2-1, with 7 nucleotides matching TRBD2. The TCR comes from a woman aged 25 to 39 in good health. For the CDR3, the DNA is TGTGCCAGCAGCTTACTTGTCCTGAGCGGGACCTACAATGAGCAGTTCTTC. This translates into CASSLLVLSGTYNEQFF.